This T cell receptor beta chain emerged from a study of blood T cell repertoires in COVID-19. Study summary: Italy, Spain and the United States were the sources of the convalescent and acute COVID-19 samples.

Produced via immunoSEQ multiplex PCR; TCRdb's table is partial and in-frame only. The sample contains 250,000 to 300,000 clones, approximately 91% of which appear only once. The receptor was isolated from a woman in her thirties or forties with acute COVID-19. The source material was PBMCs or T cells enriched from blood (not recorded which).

The CDR3 loop is CASSLYRGGGLDNEQFF. As DNA, the CDR3 is TGTGCCAGCAGTTTATACCGGGGCGGGGGGCTAGACAATGAGCAGTTCTTC. The chain couples TRBV28 to TRBJ2-1, with 8 bases identical to TRBD2. Germline loops: CDR1 MDHEN, CDR2 SYDVKM. The trim removed 1 base at V and 5 bases at J, leaving 10 bases unmatched. The CDR3 spans 17 residues.